This T cell receptor beta chain comes out of a study of blood T cell repertoires in COVID-19. About the study: Italy, Spain and the United States were the sources of the convalescent and acute COVID-19 samples.

The method was immunoSEQ multiplex PCR; TCRdb's version includes in-frame clones alone and lacks a portion of them. The profile covers around 69,000 clones, with around 84% appearing a single time and under 8% taken by the ten largest. Germline trimming cut 5 bases from V and 2 bases from J; bases unmatched to any gene: 6. This CDR3 has 15 residues. Germline V CDR1 and CDR2: WSHSY, SAAADI. The chain has TRBV10-2 and TRBJ2-3, with 8 positions matching TRBD2. The TCR originated in a man aged 50 or older with active COVID-19. Specimen: peripheral blood. Here the CDR3 reads CASSSYGGVTDTQYF. CDR3 DNA: TGCGCCAGCAGTTCCTACGGGGGGGTCACAGATACGCAGTATTTT.